This TCR beta chain was sequenced in a study of early T cells in non-severe SARS-CoV-2 infection. Whole-study context: The authors sequenced bulk RNA from unsorted whole blood, leaving chains unpaired.

Individual cDNA molecules were tagged with unique molecular identifiers. TCRdb processed the 5' RACE reads anew with MiXCR; each CDR3 protein has one entry. Among tens of thousands of distinct CDR3 sequences listed, 8% to 13% were seen once. With respect to this clonotype: One junction end does not reproduce the germline sequence, and a read error may be involved.

The sample consisted of whole blood. This receptor was taken from an adult who was a healthcare worker with PCR-confirmed SARS-CoV-2 infection or an uninfected control (not recorded which).

The CDR3 DNA sequence: TGCGCCAGCAGCTCAGACGGGGGCCGCAGTGACTTC. Translated, it gives CASSSDGGRSDF. The chain recombines TRBV5-1 with TRBJ2-7; D is possibly TRBD1 or TRBD2 (6 bases each). This CDR3 is built from 12 residues. CDR1 is SGHRS and CDR2 is YFSETQ in the germline V gene.